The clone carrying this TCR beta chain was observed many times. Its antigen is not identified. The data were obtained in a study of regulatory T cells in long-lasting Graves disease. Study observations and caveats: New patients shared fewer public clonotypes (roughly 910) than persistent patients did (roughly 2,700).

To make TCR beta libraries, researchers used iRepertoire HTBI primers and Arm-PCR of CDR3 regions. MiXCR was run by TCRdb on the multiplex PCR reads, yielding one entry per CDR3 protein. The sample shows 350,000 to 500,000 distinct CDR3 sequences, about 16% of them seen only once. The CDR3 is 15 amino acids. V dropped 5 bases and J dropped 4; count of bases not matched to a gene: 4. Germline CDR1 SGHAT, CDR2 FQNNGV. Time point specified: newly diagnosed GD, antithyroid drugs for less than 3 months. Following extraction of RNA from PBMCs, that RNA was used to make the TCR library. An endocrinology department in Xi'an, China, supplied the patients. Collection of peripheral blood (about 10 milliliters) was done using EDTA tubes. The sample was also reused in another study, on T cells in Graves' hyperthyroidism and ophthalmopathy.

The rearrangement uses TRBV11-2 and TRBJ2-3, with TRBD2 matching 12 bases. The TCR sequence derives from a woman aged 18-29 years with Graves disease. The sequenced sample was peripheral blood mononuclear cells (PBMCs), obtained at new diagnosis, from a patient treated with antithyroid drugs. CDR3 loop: CASSKTSGSPDTQYF. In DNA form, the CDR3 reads TGTGCCAGCAGCAAGACTAGCGGGAGCCCAGATACGCAGTATTTT.